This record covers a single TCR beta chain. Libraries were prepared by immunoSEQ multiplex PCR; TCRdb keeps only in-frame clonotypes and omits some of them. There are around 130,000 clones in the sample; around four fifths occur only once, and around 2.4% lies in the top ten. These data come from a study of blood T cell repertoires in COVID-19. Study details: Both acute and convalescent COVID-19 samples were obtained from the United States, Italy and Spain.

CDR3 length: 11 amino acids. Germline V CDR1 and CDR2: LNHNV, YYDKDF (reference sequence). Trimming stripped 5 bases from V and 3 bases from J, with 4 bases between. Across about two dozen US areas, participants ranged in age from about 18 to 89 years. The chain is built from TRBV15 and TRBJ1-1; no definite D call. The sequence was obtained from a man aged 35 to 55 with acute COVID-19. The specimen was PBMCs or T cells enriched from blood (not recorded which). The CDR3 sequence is CATSQYTEAFF. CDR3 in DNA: TGTGCCACCAGCCAATACACTGAAGCTTTCTTT.